This T cell receptor (beta chain) was obtained from a study of blood T cell repertoires in COVID-19. Study-wide context: Some COVID-19 samples were acute and others convalescent; all came from the United States, Italy and Spain. The analysed material was cDNA or gDNA that came from T cells, B-cell-depleted T cells, or PBMCs.

Germline CDR1 SNHLY, CDR2 FYNNEI. This CDR3 comprises 13 residues. The V gene end was trimmed by 6 bases and the J gene end by 4 bases; junction bases not matched to a gene: 5. Original processing methods: It was from reference gene primer amplification that nucleated cell counts were estimated. Repertoires were generated with immunoSEQ multiplex PCR, while TCRdb's copy carries only in-frame clones and drops some. The V and J calls and clone size are taken from that table; D and trimming were inferred from the DNA. Of roughly 70,000 clones listed, around 91% are singletons. This sequence was found in a human donor in a cohort sampled during active COVID-19. The J gene is TRBJ2-7, the V gene TRBV2; 8 nucleotides line up with TRBD2. The sequenced material came from peripheral blood. The CDR3 DNA is TGTGCCAGCAGAGAGCGGGGGCAGTACGAGCAGTACTTC. Its translation is CASRERGQYEQYF.